Below, 21 T cell receptor beta chains from the same sample are listed, as sequenced in a study of blood T cell repertoires in COVID-19. TCRdb's table, derived via immunoSEQ multiplex PCR, lists solely in-frame clones and lacks some. The sample consists of 310,000 or so clones, about 91% of them appearing once. Sequencing was performed on PBMCs or T cells enriched from blood (not recorded which). All receptors come from a woman aged 18-29 years who had recovered from COVID-19.

The chain is built from TRBV10-3 and TRBJ1-1, with 7 bases fitting TRBD1. Germline loops: CDR1 ENHRY, CDR2 SYGVKD. V gave up 4 bases and J gave up 5 bases; unmatched junction bases: 4. This CDR3 comprises 13 residues. The CDR3 protein is CAISGGTETEAFF. The CDR3 DNA follows: TGTGCCATCAGTGGCGGGACAGAGACTGAAGCTTTCTTT.

This clone was counted between two and nine times. The V gene is TRBV28, the J gene TRBJ2-5; 14 positions agree with TRBD2. The trim removed 3 bases at V and 5 bases at J, leaving 5 bases unmatched. Germline loops: CDR1 MDHEN, CDR2 SYDVKM. This CDR3 region has 16 residues. This chain's CDR3 is CASSLTSGRAKETQYF. The CDR3 bases are TGTGCCAGCAGTTTGACTAGCGGGAGGGCAAAGGAGACCCAGTACTTC.

This chain connects TRBV6-5 to TRBJ1-2; a possible D gene is TRBD1 (6 bases). V lost 6 bases and J lost 5, with 13 bases in between. This CDR3 comprises 13 residues. Germline loops: CDR1 MNHEY, CDR2 SVGAGI. The CDR3 region is CASRSGQQYGYTF. The CDR3 DNA reads TGTGCCAGCAGATCAGGACAGCAATATGGCTACACCTTC.

V is TRBV10-3 and J is TRBJ1-6; 8 bases agree with TRBD1. This CDR3 is 16 amino acids long. J gave up 4 bases and V 3 bases, and 5 bases lay outside the gene matches. Germline V gene sequence: CDR1 ENHRY, CDR2 SYGVKD. The CDR3 bases are TGTGCCATCAGTGAAACGGGACAGGCGTATAATTCACCCCTCCACTTT. Its protein is CAISETGQAYNSPLHF.

The V call is TRBV10-3, the J call TRBJ2-7, with TRBD1 identical over 8 bases. The CDR3 consists of 14 residues. V lost 3 bases to trimming and J lost 3 bases; unmatched junction nucleotides: 4. In germline, CDR1 is ENHRY, CDR2 SYGVKD. The CDR3 region is CAISEHGQGYEQYF. CDR3 nucleotides: TGTGCCATCAGTGAACACGGACAGGGCTACGAGCAGTACTTC.

The genes are TRBV16 and TRBJ2-1; 9 bases map to TRBD2. Germline V lookup: CDR1 KGHSY, CDR2 FQNENV. The V gene end was trimmed by 4 bases and the J gene end by 2 bases; junction bases not matched to a gene: 9. This CDR3 has 17 amino acids. CDR3 DNA sequence: TGTGCCAGCAGCCCCCGGTTAGCGGGAGCAACCTACAATGAGCAGTTCTTC. Amino acid sequence: CASSPRLAGATYNEQFF.

V and J are TRBV10-3 and TRBJ2-2, with TRBD1 as a possible D gene (6 bases). CDR1 is ENHRY, CDR2 SYGVKD, per germline. Trimming took off 3 bases at V and 5 bases at J, with 10 bases between the two ends. This CDR3 has 14 amino acids. In DNA, the CDR3 is TGTGCCATCAGTGATACCACAGGGACCGGGGAGCTGTTTTTT. Its translation: CAISDTTGTGELFF.

V gene TRBV27 combines with J gene TRBJ2-5; TRBD1 aligns across 10 bases. The CDR3 runs to 15 residues. Germline V lookup: CDR1 MNHEY, CDR2 SMNVEV (reference sequence). V was pared by 5 bases and J by 4 bases, with 7 bases of the junction left unmatched. The CDR3 coding sequence is TGTGCCAGCAGTCCAGGGACAGGGGTGGGAGAGACCCAGTACTTC. Translation gives CASSPGTGVGETQYF.

V gene TRBV19 combines with J gene TRBJ2-1, with 10 bases lining up with TRBD2. V trimming: 4 bases; J trimming: 8 bases; junction bases outside the gene matches: 5. This CDR3 contains 14 residues. Germline values: CDR1 LNHDA, CDR2 SQIVND (reference sequence). CDR3 sequence (DNA): TGTGCCAGTAGTACCGGGACTAGCGCCGATGAGCAGTTCTTC. Protein sequence: CASSTGTSADEQFF. The full variable domain, with the rest looked up from reference TRBV19 and TRBJ2-1, is DGGITQSPKYLFRKEGQNVTLSCEQNLNHDAMYWYRQDPGQGLRLIYYSQIVNDFQKGDIAEGYSVSREKKESFPLTVTSAQKNPTAFYLCASSTGTSADEQFFGPGTRLTVL.

The chain links TRBV27 to TRBJ1-2; 7 bases line up with TRBD1. There are 15 residues in the CDR3. The J segment lost 2 bases and the V segment lost 1 base, leaving 4 bases of the junction unmatched. Germline CDR1 reads MNHEY; CDR2 reads SMNVEV (reference sequence). CDR3 sequence: CASSLWGRGNYGYTF. As DNA, the CDR3 is TGTGCCAGCAGTTTATGGGGCAGGGGGAACTATGGCTACACCTTC.

This chain connects TRBV7-2 to TRBJ2-7; 8 bases agree with TRBD2. This CDR3 contains 15 residues. J gave up 4 bases and V 1 base, and 6 bases lay outside the gene matches. CDR1 and CDR2 (germline): SGHTA, FQGNSA. The CDR3 spells CASSLVSSGDYEQYF. In DNA, the CDR3 is TGTGCCAGCAGCTTAGTAAGTAGCGGGGATTACGAGCAGTACTTC.

The genes are TRBV7-3 and TRBJ1-2; D is unclear. Looked up from germline, CDR1 is SGHTA and CDR2 is FQGTGA. V was trimmed by 8 bases and J by 6 bases, leaving 16 bases between them. This CDR3 spans 13 amino acids. The CDR3 region is CASGLGSGDGYTF. The CDR3 bases are TGTGCCAGCGGACTGGGAAGCGGAGATGGCTACACCTTC.

This chain joins TRBV19 and TRBJ1-5; the D gene is possibly TRBD1 (6 bases). Deletions cut 0 bases from V and 7 bases from J, with 13 bases between. The CDR3 covers 15 residues. Germline loops: CDR1 LNHDA, CDR2 SQIVND (reference sequence). The CDR3 reads CASSIDGGGPQPQHF. DNA for the CDR3: TGTGCCAGTAGTATAGATGGGGGGGGCCCCCAGCCCCAGCATTTT.

This clone was found once. This chain joins TRBV15 and TRBJ2-5; unclear D gene. Per germline, CDR1 LNHNV and CDR2 YYDKDF (reference sequence). CDR3 length equals 15 residues. Trimming left V 1 base short and J 5 bases short, with 14 bases between. The CDR3: CATSRGGTEVETQYF. The CDR3 nucleotides are TGTGCCACCAGCAGAGGAGGAACCGAAGTTGAGACCCAGTACTTC.

J is TRBJ2-7 and V is TRBV7-9, with TRBD2 identical over 12 bases. Germline V CDR1 and CDR2: SEHNR, FQNEAQ (reference sequence). Germline trimming cut 5 bases from V and 5 bases from J; bases unmatched to any gene: 10. This CDR3 region has 16 residues. The DNA for the CDR3 is TGTGCCAGCAGCCAAGCTAGCGGGAGGGCCTTCGACGAGCAGTACTTC. It codes for CASSQASGRAFDEQYF.

The chain carries TRBV4-1 and TRBJ1-1, with TRBD1 matching over 7 bases. The CDR3 has 15 residues. The J segment lost 2 bases and the V segment lost 3 bases, leaving 6 bases of the junction unmatched. Germline CDR1 is MGHRA and CDR2 is YSYEKL. CDR3 in DNA: TGCGCCAGCAGCCATAGGACAGGAGCAAACACTGAAGCTTTCTTT. It is translated as CASSHRTGANTEAFF.

This clone has just a few counts. The chain employs TRBV7-2 and TRBJ1-5; D perhaps matches TRBD1 (6 bases). Germline V gives CDR1 SGHTA, CDR2 FQGNSA. This CDR3 is built from 14 residues. Trimming took off 5 bases at V and 2 bases at J, with 10 bases between the two ends. The CDR3 sequence: CASSQGHGNQPQHF. CDR3 sequence (DNA): TGTGCCAGCAGCCAGGGACACGGCAATCAGCCCCAGCATTTT.

The V and J genes are TRBV28 and TRBJ2-7; perhaps TRBD2 as D (8 bases). V gave up 4 bases and J gave up 4 bases, with 17 bases separating them. Germline V gene lookup returns CDR1 MDHEN and CDR2 SYDVKM. This CDR3 is built from 15 residues. In nucleotides, the CDR3 is TGTGCCAGCAGTTCCCTAGGGGGCGGGGGGTACGAGCAGTACTTC. Its translation is CASSSLGGGGYEQYF.

The CDR3 DNA reads TGCGCCAGCAGCTTGGACAGAACAACTAATGAAAAACTGTTTTTT. The encoded protein is CASSLDRTTNEKLFF. The genes are TRBV4-3 and TRBJ1-4; weak D call: TRBD1 (6 bases). CDR3 length equals 15 residues. CDR1 is LGHNA and CDR2 is YSLEER in the germline V gene. The ends were cut back, 5 bases at V and 0 bases at J, with 10 bases in the middle.

J is TRBJ2-3 and V is TRBV7-3; 9 nucleotides agree with TRBD1. With V trimmed by 2 bases and J by 6 bases, 6 bases remained unmatched. CDR1 is SGHTA, CDR2 FQGTGA, per germline. The CDR3 is 15 amino acids. The CDR3 reads CASSLGYRGLDTQYF. The CDR3 nucleotides are TGTGCCAGCAGCTTAGGTTACAGGGGGCTGGATACGCAGTATTTT.

V usage is TRBV2 and J usage is TRBJ1-4; 9 positions match TRBD1. The J segment lost 5 bases and the V segment lost 7 bases, leaving 2 bases of the junction unmatched. The CDR3 has 13 residues. Germline CDR1 is SNHLY and CDR2 is FYNNEI. The CDR3 sequence: CASTGTGNEKLFF. CDR3 DNA sequence: TGTGCCAGCACCGGGACAGGGAATGAAAAACTGTTTTTT.